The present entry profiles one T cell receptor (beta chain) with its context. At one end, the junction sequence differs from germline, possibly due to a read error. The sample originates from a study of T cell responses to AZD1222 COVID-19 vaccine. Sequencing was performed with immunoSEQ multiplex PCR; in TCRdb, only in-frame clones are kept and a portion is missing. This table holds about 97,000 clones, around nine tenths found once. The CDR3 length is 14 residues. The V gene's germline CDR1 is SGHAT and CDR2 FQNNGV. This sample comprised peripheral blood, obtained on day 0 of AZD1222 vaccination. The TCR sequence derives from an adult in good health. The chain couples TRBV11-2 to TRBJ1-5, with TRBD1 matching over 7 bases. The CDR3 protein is CASSLGSGGQPQHF. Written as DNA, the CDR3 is TGTGCCAGCAGTTTAGGGTCAGGGGGTCAGCCCCAGCATTTT.